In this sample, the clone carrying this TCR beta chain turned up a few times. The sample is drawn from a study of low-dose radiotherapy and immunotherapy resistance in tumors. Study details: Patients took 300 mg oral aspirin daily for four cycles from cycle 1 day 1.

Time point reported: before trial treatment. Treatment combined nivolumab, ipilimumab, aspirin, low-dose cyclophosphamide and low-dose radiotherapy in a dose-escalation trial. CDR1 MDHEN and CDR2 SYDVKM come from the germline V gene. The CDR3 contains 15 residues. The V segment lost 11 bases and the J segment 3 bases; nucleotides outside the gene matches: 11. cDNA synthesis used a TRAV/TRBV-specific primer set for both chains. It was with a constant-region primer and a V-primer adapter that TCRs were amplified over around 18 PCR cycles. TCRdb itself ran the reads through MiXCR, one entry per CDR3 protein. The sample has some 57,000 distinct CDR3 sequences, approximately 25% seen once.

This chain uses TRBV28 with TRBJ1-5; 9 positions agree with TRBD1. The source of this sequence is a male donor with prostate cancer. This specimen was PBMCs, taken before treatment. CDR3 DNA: TGTGCCGGTACTCGGGGACAGGGTACCAATCAGCCCCAGCATTTT. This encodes CAGTRGQGTNQPQHF.